The 24 T cell receptor beta chains in this list originate from one sample, sequenced in a study of pediatric ulcerative colitis (dated by TCRdb to between 2018 and 2021). Libraries were built with the immunoSEQ multiplex PCR assay. TCRdb took over this immuneACCESS table, retaining in-frame rearrangements with V and J assigned. Such tables are incomplete; in checked studies, under half of the missing clones stem from an unresolved V gene, and the remainder is unexplained. The sample includes around 65,000 clones, with over 65% observed a single time. The ten largest make up roughly 5.2% of the sample. Sequenced sample: blood. These receptors all stem from a boy between 10 and 17 years old with moderate ulcerative colitis.

This rearrangement joins TRBV4-3 to TRBJ1-3; D gene ambiguous. CDR3 length: 15 residues. Germline-derived CDR1 and CDR2 are LGHNA and YSLEER. Trimming cost V 4 bases and J 0 bases, with 10 bases left between them. CDR3 loop: CASSPNRVSGNTIYF. The CDR3 nucleotides are TGCGCCAGCAGCCCCAATCGGGTCTCTGGAAACACCATATATTTT.

The chain combines TRBV19 with TRBJ2-5, with D tentatively TRBD1 or TRBD2 (5 bases each). CDR3 length: 13 residues. CDR1 is LNHDA, CDR2 SQIVND, per germline (reference sequence). V was shortened by 5 bases and J by 5 bases, with 12 bases between the two germline ends. The CDR3 spells CASSVYRRETQYF. DNA of the CDR3: TGTGCCAGTAGTGTTTACAGGAGGGAGACCCAGTACTTC.

The chain recombines TRBV25-1 with TRBJ1-2; 7 nucleotides agree with TRBD1. This CDR3 is built from 16 residues. Germline-derived CDR1 and CDR2 are MGHDK and SYGVNS. Trimming cost V 4 bases and J 1 base; bases outside gene matches: 9. CDR3 sequence (DNA): TGTGCCAGCAGTGCCCCGGGACAGAAAATTAACTATGGCTACACCTTC. This gives the protein CASSAPGQKINYGYTF.

CDR3 residues: CASSSRTGFYTIYF. The CDR3 DNA reads TGTGCCAGCAGTTCCCGGACAGGGTTTTACACCATATATTTT. The V gene is TRBV6-5, the J gene TRBJ1-3; TRBD1 matches at 8 bases. With V trimmed by 4 bases and J by 8 bases, 7 bases remained unmatched. This CDR3 region has 14 residues. From germline, CDR1 is MNHEY and CDR2 SVGAGI.

This clone turned up a few times. CDR3 loop: CASSLVGLGNQPQHF. As DNA, the CDR3 is TGTGCCAGCAGCTTAGTTGGATTAGGCAATCAGCCCCAGCATTTT. The rearrangement links TRBV7-2 to TRBJ1-5; no definite D call. V was cut by 1 base and J by 2 bases, with 9 bases left in between. CDR1 is SGHTA and CDR2 is FQGNSA in the germline V gene. CDR3 length: 15 amino acids.

This sequence joins TRBV6-5 and TRBJ2-2; D is unresolved. Germline loops: CDR1 MNHEY, CDR2 SVGAGI. Trimming pared 5 bases from V and 4 bases from J, leaving 8 bases between. The CDR3 spans 13 residues. The CDR3, as DNA: TGTGCCAGCAGTACTCGACTCACCGGGGAGCTGTTTTTT. Translated: CASSTRLTGELFF.

The genes are TRBV5-1 and TRBJ2-1; 14 nucleotides align to TRBD2. In germline, CDR1 is SGHRS, CDR2 YFSETQ. Trimming removed 4 bases from V and 4 bases from J; junction bases left unmatched: 7. This CDR3 comprises 17 residues. DNA of the CDR3: TGCGCCAGCAGCGGGACTAGCGGGAGTGTGGGGTACAATGAGCAGTTCTTC. Encoded protein: CASSGTSGSVGYNEQFF. The whole variable domain, filled in from reference TRBV5-1 and TRBJ2-1, reads KAGVTQTPRYLIKTRGQQVTLSCSPISGHRSVSWYQQTPGQGLQFLFEYFSETQRNKGNFPGRFSGRQFSNSRSEMNVSTLELGDSALYLCASSGTSGSVGYNEQFFGPGTRLTVL.

This clone appeared a few times. The chain joins TRBV27 to TRBJ1-5; D is unresolved. The V end lost 4 bases, the J end lost 0 bases, and 4 bases lay between the germline ends. CDR3 length: 13 amino acids. The germline V gene encodes CDR1 MNHEY and CDR2 SMNVEV (reference sequence). CDR3 sequence (DNA): TGTGCCAGCAGTTCTAATAGCAATCAGCCCCAGCATTTT. Translating it yields CASSSNSNQPQHF.

The gene calls are TRBV6-5 and TRBJ1-2, with 7 bases lining up with TRBD1. This CDR3 has 14 amino acids. Germline V gene sequence: CDR1 MNHEY, CDR2 SVGAGI. V lost 0 bases and J lost 8; bases outside the gene matches: 6. DNA for the CDR3: TGTGCCAGCAGTTACTCCGGCCAGGGGGAAGGCTACACCTTC. It codes for CASSYSGQGEGYTF.

The chain recombines TRBV7-9 with TRBJ1-2, with TRBD1 identical over 7 bases. V lost 0 bases to trimming and J lost 2 bases; unmatched junction nucleotides: 6. The CDR3 has 16 residues. Germline V lookup: CDR1 SEHNR, CDR2 FQNEAQ (reference sequence). In DNA form, the CDR3 reads TGTGCCAGCAGCTTAGCACTCAGGGGGTCCAACTATGGCTACACCTTC. This sequence encodes CASSLALRGSNYGYTF.

The chain has TRBV10-1 and TRBJ2-7; D uncertain. The CDR3 is made up of 11 amino acids. Per the germline V gene, CDR1 is WNHNN and CDR2 is SYGVQD (reference sequence). Trimming pared 8 bases from V and 7 bases from J, leaving 12 bases between. CDR3 bases: TGCGCCAGCCCGTCGGCGGCAGAGCAGTACTTC. Translated: CASPSAAEQYF.

J is TRBJ2-7 and V is TRBV12-5; no definite D call. The CDR3 covers 15 residues. The ends were cut back, 0 bases at V and 1 base at J, with 10 bases in the middle. The V gene's germline CDR1 is LGHNT and CDR2 FRNRAP. The CDR3 protein is CASGLVLAASYEQYF. The CDR3 DNA reads TGTGCTAGTGGTTTGGTACTGGCAGCTTCCTACGAGCAGTACTTC.

This chain joins TRBV30 and TRBJ1-1; D unresolved. V lost 2 bases to trimming and J lost 4 bases, with 5 bases between them. Germline V lookup: CDR1 GTSNPN, CDR2 SVGIG (reference sequence). CDR3 length: 11 amino acids. The CDR3: CAWSFSTEAFF. The CDR3 DNA reads TGTGCCTGGAGTTTTAGCACTGAAGCTTTCTTT.

V and J are TRBV29-1 and TRBJ2-7, with TRBD2 as a possible D gene (6 bases). Germline CDR1 is SQVTM and CDR2 is ANQGSEA. V was shortened by 7 bases and J by 2 bases, with 15 bases between the two germline ends. CDR3 length: 13 amino acids. CDR3 protein: CSASGWEAYEQYF. The CDR3 nucleotides read TGCAGCGCATCTGGGTGGGAGGCCTACGAGCAGTACTTC.

This clone was counted a few times. This sequence joins TRBV19 and TRBJ2-7, with D unresolved. Germline loops: CDR1 LNHDA, CDR2 SQIVND (reference sequence). V dropped 5 bases and J dropped 1 base, with 9 bases sitting between them. This CDR3 region has 13 residues. Here the CDR3 DNA reads TGTGCCAGTAGTCGTACCGAGTCCTACGAGCAGTACTTC. The encoded protein is CASSRTESYEQYF.

This chain links TRBV2 with TRBJ2-5; maybe TRBD2 (5 bases). The CDR3 consists of 13 residues. V was shortened by 9 bases and J by 5 bases, with 16 bases between the two germline ends. Germline lookup yields CDR1 SNHLY and CDR2 FYNNEI. The CDR3 region is CARARAGGETQYF. DNA for the CDR3: TGTGCCAGGGCCCGGGCCGGAGGTGAGACCCAGTACTTC.

V and J are TRBV30 and TRBJ2-2; D is undetermined. The germline V gene has CDR1 GTSNPN and CDR2 SVGIG (reference sequence). The CDR3 length is 11 residues. The germline V and J ends were trimmed by 2 bases and 6 bases, with 4 bases remaining between them. The CDR3 nucleotides read TGTGCCTGGAGTCCTTCCGGGGAGCTGTTTTTT. It translates to CAWSPSGELFF.

This clone appeared once. The chain employs TRBV19 and TRBJ2-3; D gene uncertain. Germline V CDR1 and CDR2: LNHDA, SQIVND (reference sequence). With 4 bases removed from V and 6 bases from J, the gap between germline ends came to 8 bases. The CDR3 has 12 amino acids. The CDR3 is CASSTAGDTQYF. CDR3 sequence (DNA): TGTGCCAGTAGTACCGCCGGGGATACGCAGTATTTT. Full variable domain (missing parts from reference TRBV19 and TRBJ2-3): DGGITQSPKYLFRKEGQNVTLSCEQNLNHDAMYWYRQDPGQGLRLIYYSQIVNDFQKGDIAEGYSVSREKKESFPLTVTSAQKNPTAFYLCASSTAGDTQYFGPGTRLTVL.

The chain joins TRBV7-9 to TRBJ1-5, with TRBD1 matching 7 bases. Germline V gives CDR1 SEHNR, CDR2 FQNEAQ (reference sequence). The J segment lost 4 bases and the V segment lost 5 bases, leaving 5 bases of the junction unmatched. The CDR3 contains 14 residues. The CDR3 reads CASSPGQPNQPQHF. CDR3 in DNA: TGTGCCAGCAGCCCGGGACAGCCTAATCAGCCCCAGCATTTT.

The V gene is TRBV10-1, the J gene TRBJ2-2; the D is unclear. The CDR3 extends over 16 amino acids. Germline CDR1 and CDR2: WNHNN and SYGVQD (reference sequence). Trimming stripped 0 bases from V and 2 bases from J, with 10 bases between. CDR3 coding DNA: TGCGCCAGCAGTGAGTCGACTTGGGTCAACACCGGGGAGCTGTTTTTT. Protein: CASSESTWVNTGELFF.

This clone was observed a single time. The chain joins TRBV14 to TRBJ2-7; 8 bases map to TRBD1. The CDR3 is 17 residues long. V shed 4 bases and J 4 bases; nucleotides not matched to a gene: 15. The germline V gene encodes CDR1 SGHDN and CDR2 FVKESK. The CDR3 spells CASSLIPGQGIPYEQYF. In DNA, the CDR3 is TGTGCCAGCAGCCTAATCCCCGGACAGGGAATCCCTTACGAGCAGTACTTC.

The chain employs TRBV28 and TRBJ1-1, with D hard to call. This CDR3 comprises 11 residues. Germline CDR1 and CDR2: MDHEN and SYDVKM. V lost 7 bases and J 0 bases, leaving 3 bases between the germline ends. The CDR3 here is CASTMNTEAFF. CDR3 coding DNA: TGTGCCAGCACTATGAACACTGAAGCTTTCTTT.

The chain recombines TRBV27 with TRBJ2-2, with unresolved D. CDR1 and CDR2 from the germline V gene are MNHEY and SMNVEV (reference sequence). The CDR3 is 14 residues long. The V and J ends lost 3 bases and 7 bases respectively, with 12 bases between them. Here the CDR3 DNA reads TGTGCCAGCAGTTTGGAGAATTGGAGCGGGGAGCTGTTTTTT. Protein product: CASSLENWSGELFF.

The chain joins TRBV4-3 to TRBJ2-1; no clear D. Germline assignment: CDR1 LGHNA and CDR2 YSLEER. CDR3 length equals 17 residues. With 5 bases removed from V and 7 bases from J, the gap between germline ends came to 24 bases. The CDR3 bases are TGCGCCAGCAGCTACCTCCCCGGCTACCCTTTAGAGAATGAGCAGTTCTTC. Translation: CASSYLPGYPLENEQFF.